This TCR beta chain was captured in a study of T cell responses to AZD1222 COVID-19 vaccine. TCRdb keeps only in-frame clones here, not all; method: immunoSEQ multiplex PCR. The sample lists 90,000 to 100,000 clones, approximately 88% occurring once. This receptor was obtained from an adult who received the AZD1222 COVID-19 vaccine. Material: peripheral blood, obtained 28 days after the second AZD1222 dose.

In DNA form, the CDR3 reads TGTGCCAGCAGTCAGGACAGGGTGAAGGCTTTCTTT. Residues: CASSQDRVKAFF. The rearrangement links TRBV6-5 to TRBJ1-1; 8 bases agree with TRBD1. The trim removed 5 bases at V and 11 bases at J, leaving 7 bases unmatched. From germline, CDR1 is MNHEY and CDR2 SVGAGI. The CDR3 length is 12 residues.